A single sample gave rise to the 9 T cell receptor beta chains below, sequenced in a study of cytomegalovirus exposure and HLA in healthy donors (dated by TCRdb to about 2017). Receptor libraries were prepared by the immunoSEQ multiplex PCR assay. This immuneACCESS table, as held by TCRdb, lists in-frame sequences with V and J called but not all clones. Of the missing ones, under half trace to an unresolved V gene in checked studies; the others have no known cause. This sample gives 90,000 to 110,000 clones in total; roughly 90% of them show up just once. Approximately 2% of the sample belongs to the ten largest clones. The source material was PBMCs. All receptors derive from a woman under 30 in good health and CMV-seronegative.

This chain uses TRBV9 with TRBJ2-1, with D hard to call. Germline V gene data show CDR1 as SGDLS and CDR2 as YYNGEE. The CDR3 totals 15 residues. V was cut by 5 bases and J by 0 bases, with 12 bases left in between. CDR3 protein: CASRPGYHSYNEQFF. The CDR3 coding sequence is TGTGCCAGCAGACCAGGCTACCACTCCTACAATGAGCAGTTCTTC. Combining the CDR3 with reference TRBV9 and TRBJ2-1 gives the whole variable domain DSGVTQTPKHLITATGQRVTLRCSPRSGDLSVYWYQQSLDQGLQFLIQYYNGEERAKGNILERFSAQQFPDLHSELNLSSLELGDSALYFCASRPGYHSYNEQFFGPGTRLTVL.

The chain uses TRBV5-1 and TRBJ2-1; D is ambiguous. Trimming took off 4 bases at V and 7 bases at J, with 9 bases between the two ends. The CDR3 has 12 residues. Per germline, CDR1 SGHRS and CDR2 YFSETQ. CDR3 residues: CASSVQQNEQFF. CDR3 DNA: TGCGCCAGCAGCGTACAGCAAAATGAGCAGTTCTTC.

The rearrangement uses TRBV28 and TRBJ1-4, with D hard to call. CDR3 size: 15 residues. Germline loops: CDR1 MDHEN, CDR2 SYDVKM. Trimming removed 2 bases from V and 8 bases from J, with 15 bases in between. CDR3 sequence: CASSLAGRDEEKLFF. The CDR3 coding sequence is TGTGCCAGCAGTTTAGCCGGGAGGGATGAGGAAAAACTGTTTTTT.

This clone turned up a few times. The gene calls are TRBV19 and TRBJ2-7, with 9 bases aligning to TRBD2. V was clipped by 5 bases and J by 3 bases; unmatched bases: 8. The CDR3 has 15 amino acids. Germline V gene sequence: CDR1 LNHDA, CDR2 SQIVND (reference sequence). The CDR3, as DNA: TGTGCCAGTAGTTCAACAGCGGGGGGCTACTACGAGCAGTACTTC. Its translation is CASSSTAGGYYEQYF.

This clone was found once. The CDR3 is CASSLGGISGNTIYF. CDR3 in DNA: TGTGCCAGCAGCTTGGGAGGGATCTCTGGAAACACCATATATTTT. The J gene is TRBJ1-3, the V gene TRBV5-6; D is unresolved. V was cut by 0 bases and J by 0 bases, with 7 bases left in between. Germline lookup yields CDR1 SGHDT and CDR2 YYEEEE. The CDR3 contains 15 residues.

V gene TRBV11-2 combines with J gene TRBJ2-3; D call uncertain. The CDR3 sequence is 14 residues long. V lost 5 bases and J lost 4, with 13 bases in between. Germline lookup yields CDR1 SGHAT and CDR2 FQNNGV. CDR3 amino acids: CASSIISSADTQYF. CDR3 in DNA: TGTGCCAGCAGCATAATTAGCAGCGCAGATACGCAGTATTTT.

The sample holds one count of this clone. This chain links TRBV4-2 with TRBJ1-3, with D hard to call. Trimming pared 6 bases from V and 4 bases from J, leaving 22 bases between. Germline V gene lookup returns CDR1 LGHNA and CDR2 YNFKEQ. CDR3 size: 17 residues. The CDR3 protein is CASSLIEGPYAGNTIYF. CDR3 DNA sequence: TGTGCCAGCAGTCTCATAGAGGGTCCCTACGCCGGAAACACCATATATTTT.

The chain carries TRBV19 and TRBJ1-1; 11 bases are shared with TRBD1. Germline V gene data show CDR1 as LNHDA and CDR2 as SQIVND (reference sequence). The CDR3 covers 15 residues. After removal of 7 bases from V and 10 bases from J, the junction contained 14 bases not matched to a gene. The CDR3 protein is CASIRAGTGGFAAFF. Here the CDR3 DNA reads TGTGCCAGTATCCGGGCCGGGACAGGGGGTTTCGCAGCTTTCTTT.

The V call is TRBV9, the J call TRBJ2-1; perhaps TRBD2 as D (6 bases). V lost 4 bases, J lost 15 bases, and 20 bases lay in between. Germline CDR1 is SGDLS and CDR2 is YYNGEE. The CDR3 sequence is 13 residues long. The CDR3 sequence: CASSPYPGDYPFF. CDR3 DNA: TGTGCCAGCAGCCCCTACCCGGGGGATTATCCGTTCTTC.